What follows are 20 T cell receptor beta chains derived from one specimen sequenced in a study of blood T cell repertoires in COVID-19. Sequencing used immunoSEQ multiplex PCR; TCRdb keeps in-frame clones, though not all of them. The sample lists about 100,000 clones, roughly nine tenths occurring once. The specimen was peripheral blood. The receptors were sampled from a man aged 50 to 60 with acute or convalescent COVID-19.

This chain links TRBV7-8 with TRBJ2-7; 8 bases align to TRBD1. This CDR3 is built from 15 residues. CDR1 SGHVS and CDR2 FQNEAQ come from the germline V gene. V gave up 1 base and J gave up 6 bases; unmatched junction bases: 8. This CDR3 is CASSLGWTGQSEQYF. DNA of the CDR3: TGTGCCAGCAGCTTAGGTTGGACAGGGCAATCCGAGCAGTACTTC.

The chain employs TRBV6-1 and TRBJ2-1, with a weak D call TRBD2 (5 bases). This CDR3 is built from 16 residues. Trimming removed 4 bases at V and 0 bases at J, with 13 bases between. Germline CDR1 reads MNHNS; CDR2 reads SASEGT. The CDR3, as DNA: TGTGCCAGCAGTGTGAGGGTACCTAGCTCCTACAATGAGCAGTTCTTC. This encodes CASSVRVPSSYNEQFF.

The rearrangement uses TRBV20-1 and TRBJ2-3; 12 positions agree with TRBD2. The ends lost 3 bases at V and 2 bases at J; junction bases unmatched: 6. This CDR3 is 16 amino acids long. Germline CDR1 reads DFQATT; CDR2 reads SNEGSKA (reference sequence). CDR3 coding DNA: TGCAGTGCTAGTAGTCTAGCGGGGGGGGCCACAGATACGCAGTATTTT. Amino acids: CSASSLAGGATDTQYF.

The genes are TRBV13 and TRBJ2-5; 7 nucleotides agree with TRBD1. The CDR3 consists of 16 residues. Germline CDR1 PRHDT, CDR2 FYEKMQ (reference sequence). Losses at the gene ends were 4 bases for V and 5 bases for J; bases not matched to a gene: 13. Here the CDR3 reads CASSSTGQTRPETQYF. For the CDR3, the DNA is TGTGCCAGCAGCTCGACGGGACAGACCCGTCCGGAGACCCAGTACTTC.

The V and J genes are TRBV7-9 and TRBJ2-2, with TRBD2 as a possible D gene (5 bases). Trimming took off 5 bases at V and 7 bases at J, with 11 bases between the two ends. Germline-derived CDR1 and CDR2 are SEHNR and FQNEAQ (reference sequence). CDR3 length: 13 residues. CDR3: CASSEDGGGELFF. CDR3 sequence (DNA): TGTGCCAGCAGCGAGGACGGAGGCGGGGAGCTGTTTTTT.

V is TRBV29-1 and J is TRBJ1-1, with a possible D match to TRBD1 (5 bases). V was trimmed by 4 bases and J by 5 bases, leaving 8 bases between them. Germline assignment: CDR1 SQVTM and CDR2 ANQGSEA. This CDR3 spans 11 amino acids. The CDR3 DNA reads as TGCAGCGTTGGGGGGGATACTGAAGCTTTCTTT. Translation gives CSVGGDTEAFF.

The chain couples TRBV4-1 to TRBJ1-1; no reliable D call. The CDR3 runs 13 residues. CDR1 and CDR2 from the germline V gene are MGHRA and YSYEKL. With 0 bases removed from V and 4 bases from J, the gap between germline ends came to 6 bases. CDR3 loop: CASSQETTTEAFF. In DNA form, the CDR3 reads TGCGCCAGCAGCCAAGAGACAACCACTGAAGCTTTCTTT.

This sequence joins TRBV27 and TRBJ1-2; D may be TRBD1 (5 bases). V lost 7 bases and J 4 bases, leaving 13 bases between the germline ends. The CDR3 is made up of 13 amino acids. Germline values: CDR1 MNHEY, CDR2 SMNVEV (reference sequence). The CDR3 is CASKGGGFYGYTF. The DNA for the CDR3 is TGTGCCAGCAAGGGCGGGGGTTTCTATGGCTACACCTTC.

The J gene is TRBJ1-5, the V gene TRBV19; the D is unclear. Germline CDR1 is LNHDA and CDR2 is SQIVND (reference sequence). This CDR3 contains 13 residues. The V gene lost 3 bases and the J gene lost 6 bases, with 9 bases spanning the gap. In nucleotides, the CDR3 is TGTGCCAGTAGTATCGGAGCTATTCAGCCCCAGCATTTT. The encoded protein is CASSIGAIQPQHF.

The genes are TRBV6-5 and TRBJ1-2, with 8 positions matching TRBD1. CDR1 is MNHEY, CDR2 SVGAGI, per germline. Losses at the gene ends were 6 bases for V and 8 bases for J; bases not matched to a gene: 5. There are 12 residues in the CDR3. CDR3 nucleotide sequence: TGTGCCAGCAGGGACAGGGAATCGGGCTACACCTTC. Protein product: CASRDRESGYTF.

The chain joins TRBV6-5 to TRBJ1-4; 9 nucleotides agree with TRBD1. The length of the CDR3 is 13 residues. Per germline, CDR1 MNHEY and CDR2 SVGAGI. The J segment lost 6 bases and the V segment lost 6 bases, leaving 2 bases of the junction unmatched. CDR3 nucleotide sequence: TGTGCCAGCAGCGGGGACAGGGATGAAAAACTGTTTTTT. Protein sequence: CASSGDRDEKLFF.

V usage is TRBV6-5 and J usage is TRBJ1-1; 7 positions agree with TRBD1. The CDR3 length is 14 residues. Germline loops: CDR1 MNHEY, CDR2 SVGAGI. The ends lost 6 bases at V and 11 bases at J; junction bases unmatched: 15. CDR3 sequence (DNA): TGTGCCAGCAGGGGGGACAGCCTCTCCCAGGTCGCTTTCTTT. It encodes CASRGDSLSQVAFF.

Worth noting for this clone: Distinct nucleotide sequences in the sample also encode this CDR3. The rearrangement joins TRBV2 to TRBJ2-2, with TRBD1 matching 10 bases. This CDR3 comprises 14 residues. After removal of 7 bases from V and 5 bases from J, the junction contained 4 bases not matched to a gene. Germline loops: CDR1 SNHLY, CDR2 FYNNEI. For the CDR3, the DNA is TGTGCCAGCACAGGACAGGGGGTAACCGGGGAGCTGTTTTTT. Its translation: CASTGQGVTGELFF.

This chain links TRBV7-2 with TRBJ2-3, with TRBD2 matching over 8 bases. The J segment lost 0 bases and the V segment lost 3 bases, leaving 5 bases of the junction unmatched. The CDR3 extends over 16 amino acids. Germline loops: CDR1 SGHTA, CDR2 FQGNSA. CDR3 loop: CASSLVGTRSTDTQYF. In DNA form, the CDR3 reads TGTGCCAGCAGCTTGGTGGGGACTAGGAGCACAGATACGCAGTATTTT.

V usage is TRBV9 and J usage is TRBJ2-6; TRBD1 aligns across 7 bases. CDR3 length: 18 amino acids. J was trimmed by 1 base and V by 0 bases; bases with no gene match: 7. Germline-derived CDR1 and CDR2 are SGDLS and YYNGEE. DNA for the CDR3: TGTGCCAGCAGCGTAGGCCGACAGGGTTTTTCTGGGGCCAACGTCCTGACTTTC. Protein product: CASSVGRQGFSGANVLTF.

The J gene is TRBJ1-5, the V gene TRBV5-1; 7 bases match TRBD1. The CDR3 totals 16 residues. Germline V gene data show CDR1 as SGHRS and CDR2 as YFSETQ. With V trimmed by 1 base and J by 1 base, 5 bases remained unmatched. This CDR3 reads CASSLTGDLSNQPQHF. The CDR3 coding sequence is TGCGCCAGCAGCTTGACAGGGGATTTGAGCAATCAGCCCCAGCATTTT.

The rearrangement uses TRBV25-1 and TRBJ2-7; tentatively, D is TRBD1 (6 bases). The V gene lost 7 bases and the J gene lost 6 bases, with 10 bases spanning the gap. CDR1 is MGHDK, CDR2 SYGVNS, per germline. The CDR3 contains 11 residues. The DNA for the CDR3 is TGTGCCAGCACAGGGGTAAGCGAGCAGTACTTC. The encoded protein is CASTGVSEQYF.

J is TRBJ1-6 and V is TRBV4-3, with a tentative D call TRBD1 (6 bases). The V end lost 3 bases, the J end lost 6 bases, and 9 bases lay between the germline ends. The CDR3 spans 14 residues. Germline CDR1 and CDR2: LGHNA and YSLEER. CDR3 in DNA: TGCGCCAGCAGCCATAACAGGGCTAATTCACCCCTCCACTTT. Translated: CASSHNRANSPLHF.

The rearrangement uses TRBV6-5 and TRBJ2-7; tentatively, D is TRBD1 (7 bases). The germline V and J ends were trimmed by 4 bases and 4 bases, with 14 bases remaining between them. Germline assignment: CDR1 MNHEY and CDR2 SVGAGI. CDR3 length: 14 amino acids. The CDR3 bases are TGTGCCAGCAGTTTAGCAGGGGGGTCATACGAGCAGTACTTC. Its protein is CASSLAGGSYEQYF.

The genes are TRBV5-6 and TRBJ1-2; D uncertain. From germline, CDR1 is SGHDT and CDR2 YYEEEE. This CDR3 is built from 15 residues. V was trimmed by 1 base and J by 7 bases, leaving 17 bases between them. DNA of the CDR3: TGTGCCAGCAGCTTGAAAGCCAGGCGAATAGGTGGCTACACCTTC. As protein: CASSLKARRIGGYTF.